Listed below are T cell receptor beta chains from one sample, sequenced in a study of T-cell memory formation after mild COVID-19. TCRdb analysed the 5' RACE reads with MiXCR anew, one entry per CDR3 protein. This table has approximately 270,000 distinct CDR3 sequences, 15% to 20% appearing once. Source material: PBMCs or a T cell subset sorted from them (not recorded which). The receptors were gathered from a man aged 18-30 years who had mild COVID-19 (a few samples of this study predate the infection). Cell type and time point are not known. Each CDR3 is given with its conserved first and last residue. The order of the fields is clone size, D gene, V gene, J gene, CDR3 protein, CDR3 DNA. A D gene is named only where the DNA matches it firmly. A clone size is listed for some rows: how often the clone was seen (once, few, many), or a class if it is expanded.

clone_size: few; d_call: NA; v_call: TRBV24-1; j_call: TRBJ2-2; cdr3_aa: CATSDSGQARTGELFF; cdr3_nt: TGTGCCACCAGTGATTCGGGACAAGCTCGCACCGGGGAGCTGTTTTTT
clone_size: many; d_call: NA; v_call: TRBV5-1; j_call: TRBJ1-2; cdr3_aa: CASSSGLSFGYTF; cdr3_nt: TGCGCCAGCAGCTCGGGACTGTCGTTTGGCTACACCTTC
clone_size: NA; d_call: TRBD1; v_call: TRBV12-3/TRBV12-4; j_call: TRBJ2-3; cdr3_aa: CASSGGQGKVYF; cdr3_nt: TGTGCCAGCAGTGGGGGACAGGGGAAAGTGTATTTT
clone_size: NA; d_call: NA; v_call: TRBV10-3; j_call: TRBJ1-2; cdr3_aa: CAISESSPQANYGYTF; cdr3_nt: TGTGCCATCAGTGAGTCGTCACCGCAAGCTAACTATGGCTACACCTTC
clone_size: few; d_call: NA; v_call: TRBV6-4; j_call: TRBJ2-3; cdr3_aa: CASSDTGTATDTQYF; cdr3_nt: TGTGCCAGCAGTGATACGGGGACGGCCACAGATACGCAGTATTTT
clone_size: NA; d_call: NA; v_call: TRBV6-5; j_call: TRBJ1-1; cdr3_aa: CASAGRQRNTEAFF; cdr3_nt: TGTGCCAGCGCTGGGCGGCAGAGGAACACTGAAGCTTTCTTT
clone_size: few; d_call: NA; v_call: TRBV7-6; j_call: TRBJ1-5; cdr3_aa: CASSLVGGRGDQPQHF; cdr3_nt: TGTGCCAGCAGCTTAGTGGGGGGCCGCGGGGATCAGCCCCAGCATTTT
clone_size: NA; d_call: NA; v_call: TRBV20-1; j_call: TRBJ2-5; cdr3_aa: CSARDLATNPVAQYF; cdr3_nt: TGCAGTGCTAGAGATTTGGCGACCAACCCCGTCGCCCAGTACTTC
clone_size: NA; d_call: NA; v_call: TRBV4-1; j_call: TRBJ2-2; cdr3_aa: CASSRGWISGELFF; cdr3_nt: TGCGCCAGCAGCCGGGGGTGGATCTCCGGGGAGCTGTTTTTT
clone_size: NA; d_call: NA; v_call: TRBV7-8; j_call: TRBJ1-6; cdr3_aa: CASSRGEGAYNSPLHF; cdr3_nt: TGTGCCAGCAGCCGAGGGGAGGGAGCCTATAATTCACCCCTCCACTTT
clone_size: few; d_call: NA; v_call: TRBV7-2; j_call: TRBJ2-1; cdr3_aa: CASSLAISEQFF; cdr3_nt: TGTGCCAGCAGCTTAGCGATTAGTGAGCAGTTCTTC
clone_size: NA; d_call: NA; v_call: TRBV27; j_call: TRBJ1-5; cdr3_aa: CASGLTVPQHF; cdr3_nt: TGTGCCAGCGGACTGACCGTGCCCCAGCATTTT
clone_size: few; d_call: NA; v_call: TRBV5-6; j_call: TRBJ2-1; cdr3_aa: CASSLGVSYNEQFF; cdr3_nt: TGTGCCAGCAGTTTGGGGGTTTCCTACAATGAGCAGTTCTTC
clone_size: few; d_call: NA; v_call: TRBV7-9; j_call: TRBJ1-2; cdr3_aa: CASTRTDGYTF; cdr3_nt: TGTGCCAGCACCCGGACTGATGGCTACACCTTC
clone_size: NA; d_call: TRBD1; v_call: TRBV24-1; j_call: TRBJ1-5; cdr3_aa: CATSDSGTGYSNQPQHF; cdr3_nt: TGTGCCACCAGTGATTCGGGGACAGGGTATAGCAATCAGCCCCAGCATTTT
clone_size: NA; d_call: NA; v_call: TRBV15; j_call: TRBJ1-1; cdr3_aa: CATSGRARAGVAFF; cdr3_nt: TGTGCCACCAGCGGCCGGGCCAGGGCCGGGGTAGCTTTCTTT
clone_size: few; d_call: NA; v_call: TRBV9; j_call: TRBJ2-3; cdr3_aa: CASSPNPTDTQYF; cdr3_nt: TGTGCCAGCAGCCCTAACCCTACAGATACGCAGTATTTT
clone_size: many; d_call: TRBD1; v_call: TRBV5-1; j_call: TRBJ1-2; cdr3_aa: CASSADRVDGYTF; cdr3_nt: TGCGCCAGCAGCGCAGACAGGGTTGATGGCTACACCTTC
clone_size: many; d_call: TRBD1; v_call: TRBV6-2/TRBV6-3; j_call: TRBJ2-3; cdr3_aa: CASSYPAGRGFYTDTQYF; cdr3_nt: TGTGCCAGCAGTTACCCCGCGGGCAGGGGGTTTTACACAGATACGCAGTATTTT
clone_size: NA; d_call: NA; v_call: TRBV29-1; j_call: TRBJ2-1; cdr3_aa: CSVSHSGWLGNEQFF; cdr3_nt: TGCAGCGTCTCCCATTCGGGTTGGCTGGGGAATGAGCAGTTCTTC
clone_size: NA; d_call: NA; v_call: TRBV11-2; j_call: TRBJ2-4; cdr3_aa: CASSQAGGPNIQYF; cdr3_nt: TGTGCCAGCAGCCAAGCCGGGGGGCCGAACATTCAGTACTTC
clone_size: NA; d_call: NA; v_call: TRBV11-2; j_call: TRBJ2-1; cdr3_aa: CASSPNPGTDEQFF; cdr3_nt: TGTGCCAGCAGCCCGAACCCGGGGACCGATGAGCAGTTCTTC